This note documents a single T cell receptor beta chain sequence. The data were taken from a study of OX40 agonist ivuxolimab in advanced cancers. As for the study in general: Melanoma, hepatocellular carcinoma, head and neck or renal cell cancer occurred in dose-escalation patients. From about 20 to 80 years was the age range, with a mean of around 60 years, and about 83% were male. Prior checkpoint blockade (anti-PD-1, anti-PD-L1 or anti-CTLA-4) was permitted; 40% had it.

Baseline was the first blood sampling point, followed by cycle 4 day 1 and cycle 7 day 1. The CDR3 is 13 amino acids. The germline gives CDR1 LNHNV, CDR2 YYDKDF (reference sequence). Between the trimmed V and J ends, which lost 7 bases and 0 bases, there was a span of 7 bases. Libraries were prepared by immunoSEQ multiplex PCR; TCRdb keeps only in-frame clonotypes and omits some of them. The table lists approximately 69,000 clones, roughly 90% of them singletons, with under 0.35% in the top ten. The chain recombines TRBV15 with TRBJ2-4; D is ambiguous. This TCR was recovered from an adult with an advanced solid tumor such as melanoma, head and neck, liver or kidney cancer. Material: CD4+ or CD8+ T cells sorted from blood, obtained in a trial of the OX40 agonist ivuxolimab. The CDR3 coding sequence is TGTGCCACCACCGCCCTAGCCAAAAACATTCAGTACTTC. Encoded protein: CATTALAKNIQYF.